Reported below is one TCR beta chain. Its antigen is not identified. The V end lost 4 bases, the J end lost 0 bases, and 3 bases lay between the germline ends. This CDR3 comprises 12 residues. The germline CDR1 and CDR2 sequences are SGHAT and FQNNGV. This record comes from a study of T cell responses to AZD1222 COVID-19 vaccine. Study-wide findings and caveats: It should be noted that donors were predominantly white British and more often female, and clonal diversity was possibly underestimated. Targets within unmutated variant regions were reportedly found for nearly half of spike-specific TCRs. Only a handful of AZD1222 recipients were seropositive at baseline.

This table comes from immunoSEQ multiplex PCR, and its TCRdb copy is limited to in-frame clones, with some not included. Altogether roughly 96,000 clones are present, over 75% being singletons, with the ten largest covering less than 3.5%. This sample comprised peripheral blood, obtained on day 0 of AZD1222 vaccination. The clonotype originates from an adult in good health. V usage is TRBV11-2 and J usage is TRBJ1-1; no reliable D call. The chain's CDR3 is CASSSMNTEAFF. CDR3 nucleotide sequence: TGTGCCAGCAGCTCGATGAACACTGAAGCTTTCTTT.